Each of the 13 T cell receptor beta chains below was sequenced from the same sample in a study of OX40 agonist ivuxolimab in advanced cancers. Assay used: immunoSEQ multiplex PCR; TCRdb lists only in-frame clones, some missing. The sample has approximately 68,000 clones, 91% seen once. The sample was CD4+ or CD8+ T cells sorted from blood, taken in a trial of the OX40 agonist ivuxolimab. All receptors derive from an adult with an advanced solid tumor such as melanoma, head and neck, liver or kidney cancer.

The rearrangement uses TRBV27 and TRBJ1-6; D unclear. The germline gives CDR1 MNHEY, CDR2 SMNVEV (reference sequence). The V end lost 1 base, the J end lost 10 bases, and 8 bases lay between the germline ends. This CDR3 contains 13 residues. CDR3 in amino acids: CASSLLKVSPLHF. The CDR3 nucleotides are TGTGCCAGCAGTTTATTAAAGGTGTCACCCCTCCACTTT.

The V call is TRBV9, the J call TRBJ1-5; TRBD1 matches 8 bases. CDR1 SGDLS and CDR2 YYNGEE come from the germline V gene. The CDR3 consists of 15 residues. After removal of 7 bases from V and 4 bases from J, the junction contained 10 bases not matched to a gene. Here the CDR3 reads CASSTTGGSNQPQHF. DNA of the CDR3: TGTGCCAGCTCAACCACAGGGGGTTCAAATCAGCCCCAGCATTTT.

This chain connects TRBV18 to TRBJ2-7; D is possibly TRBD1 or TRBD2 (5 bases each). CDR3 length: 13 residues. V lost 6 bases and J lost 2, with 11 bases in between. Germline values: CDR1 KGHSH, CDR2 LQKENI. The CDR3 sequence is CASSPSGPYEQYF. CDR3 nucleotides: TGTGCCAGCTCTCCGTCGGGGCCCTACGAGCAGTACTTC.

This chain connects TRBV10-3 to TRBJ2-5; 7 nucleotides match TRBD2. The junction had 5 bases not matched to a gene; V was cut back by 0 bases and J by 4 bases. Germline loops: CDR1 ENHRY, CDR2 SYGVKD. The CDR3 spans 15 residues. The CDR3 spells CAISESTGGGETQYF. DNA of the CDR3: TGTGCCATCAGTGAGTCGACGGGGGGAGGAGAGACCCAGTACTTC.

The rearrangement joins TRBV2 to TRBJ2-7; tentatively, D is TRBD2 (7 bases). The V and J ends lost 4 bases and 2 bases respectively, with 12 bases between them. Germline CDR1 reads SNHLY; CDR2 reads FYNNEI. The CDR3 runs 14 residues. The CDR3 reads CASSGGGPTYEQYF. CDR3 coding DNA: TGTGCCAGCAGTGGCGGGGGCCCGACCTACGAGCAGTACTTC.

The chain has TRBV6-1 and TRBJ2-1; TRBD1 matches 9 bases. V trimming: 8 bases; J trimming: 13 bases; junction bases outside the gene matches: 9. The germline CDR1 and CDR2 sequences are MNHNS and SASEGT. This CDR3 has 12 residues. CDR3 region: CASRFWDRAQFF. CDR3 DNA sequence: TGTGCCAGCCGTTTTTGGGACAGGGCTCAGTTCTTC.

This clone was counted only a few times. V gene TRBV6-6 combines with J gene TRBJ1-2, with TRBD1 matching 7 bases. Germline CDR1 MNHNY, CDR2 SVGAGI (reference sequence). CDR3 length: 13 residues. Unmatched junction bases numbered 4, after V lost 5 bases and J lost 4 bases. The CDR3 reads CASSDRDSYGYTF. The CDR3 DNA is TGTGCCAGCAGTGACAGGGATAGCTATGGCTACACCTTC.

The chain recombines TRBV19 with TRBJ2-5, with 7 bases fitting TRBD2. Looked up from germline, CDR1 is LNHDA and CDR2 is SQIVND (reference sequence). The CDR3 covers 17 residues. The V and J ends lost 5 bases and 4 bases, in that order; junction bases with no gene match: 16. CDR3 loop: CASSSVFGGSGLETQYF. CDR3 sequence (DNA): TGTGCCAGTAGTTCAGTATTTGGCGGGAGCGGTCTAGAGACCCAGTACTTC.

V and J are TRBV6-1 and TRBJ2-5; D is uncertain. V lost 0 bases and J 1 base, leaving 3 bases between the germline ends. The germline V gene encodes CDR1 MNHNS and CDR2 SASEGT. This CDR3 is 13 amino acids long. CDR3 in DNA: TGTGCCAGCAGTGAAGCAGGCCAAGAGACCCAGTACTTC. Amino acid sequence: CASSEAGQETQYF.

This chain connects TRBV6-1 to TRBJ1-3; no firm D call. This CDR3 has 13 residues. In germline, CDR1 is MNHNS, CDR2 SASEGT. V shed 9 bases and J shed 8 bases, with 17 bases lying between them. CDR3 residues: CARRDTLRDTIYF. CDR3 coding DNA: TGTGCCAGAAGGGATACCCTGAGGGACACCATATATTTT.

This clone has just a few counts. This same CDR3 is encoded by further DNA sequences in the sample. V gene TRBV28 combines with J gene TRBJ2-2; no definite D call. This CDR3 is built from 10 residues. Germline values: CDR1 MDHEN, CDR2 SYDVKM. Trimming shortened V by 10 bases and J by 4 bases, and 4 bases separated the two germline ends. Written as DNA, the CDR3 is TGTGCCACATCCACCGGGGAGCTGTTTTTT. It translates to CATSTGELFF. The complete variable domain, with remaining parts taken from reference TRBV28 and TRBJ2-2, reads DVKVTQSSRYLVKRTGEKVFLECVQDMDHENMFWYRQDPGLGLRLIYFSYDVKMKEKGDIPEGYSVSREKKERFSLILESASTNQTSMYLCATSTGELFFGEGSRLTVL.

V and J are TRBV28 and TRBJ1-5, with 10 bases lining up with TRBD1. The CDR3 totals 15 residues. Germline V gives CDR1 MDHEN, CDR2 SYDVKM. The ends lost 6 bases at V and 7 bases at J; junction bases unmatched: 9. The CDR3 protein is CASSQRQGAIQPQHF. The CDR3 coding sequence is TGTGCCAGCAGCCAGAGACAGGGGGCTATCCAGCCCCAGCATTTT. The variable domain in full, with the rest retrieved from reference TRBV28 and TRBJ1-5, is DVKVTQSSRYLVKRTGEKVFLECVQDMDHENMFWYRQDPGLGLRLIYFSYDVKMKEKGDIPEGYSVSREKKERFSLILESASTNQTSMYLCASSQRQGAIQPQHFGDGTRLSIL.

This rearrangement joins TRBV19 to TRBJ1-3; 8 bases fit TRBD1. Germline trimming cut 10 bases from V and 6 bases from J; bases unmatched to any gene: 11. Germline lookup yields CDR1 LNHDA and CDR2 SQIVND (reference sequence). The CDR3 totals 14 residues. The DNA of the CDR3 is TGTGCCACCCAAAGTGGACAGGGCGTAAACACCATATATTTT. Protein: CATQSGQGVNTIYF.